The 8 T cell receptor beta chains given below trace back to one sample, sequenced in a study of patients and donors after allogeneic stem cell transplantation. Via MiXCR, TCRdb re-called the RT-PCR reads, giving one row per CDR3 protein. The sample carries 190,000 or so distinct CDR3 sequences, 35% to 50% recorded once. Material: blood, either unsorted or a sorted T cell fraction (not recorded which). Every receptor here comes from a human donor who was either an allogeneic HSCT recipient or a stem cell or donor lymphocyte infusion donor (not recorded which). It is not recorded whose cells these are; they may come from a transplant donor.

The chain carries TRBV4-2 and TRBJ2-7, with TRBD2 identical over 8 bases. Losses at the gene ends were 0 bases for V and 5 bases for J; bases not matched to a gene: 3. The CDR3 runs 14 residues. The V gene's germline CDR1 is LGHNA and CDR2 YNFKEQ. CDR3 sequence: CASSQDRTSNEQYF. The CDR3 region has the DNA TGTGCCAGCAGCCAAGATCGGACTAGCAACGAGCAGTACTTC.

This chain connects TRBV4-2 to TRBJ2-1, with 10 nucleotides matching TRBD2. V lost 8 bases, J lost 9 bases, and 10 bases stayed unmatched. The CDR3 runs to 14 residues. CDR1 and CDR2 from the germline V gene are LGHNA and YNFKEQ. CDR3 in amino acids: CASRKGLAESEQFF. The CDR3 DNA follows: TGTGCCAGCCGAAAAGGACTAGCGGAAAGTGAGCAGTTCTTC.

The V gene is TRBV5-1, the J gene TRBJ2-7, with D tentatively TRBD2 (5 bases). The V gene's germline CDR1 is SGHRS and CDR2 YFSETQ. V lost 2 bases and J lost 6, with 12 bases in between. The CDR3 has 13 amino acids. The CDR3 DNA reads TGCGCCAGCAGCTTAGAGGCGGGCCTCGAGCAGTACTTC. Its protein is CASSLEAGLEQYF.

This clonotype was seen a few times. The chain carries TRBV25-1 and TRBJ1-6, with 10 bases identical to TRBD1. This CDR3 spans 17 amino acids. The germline CDR1 and CDR2 sequences are MGHDK and SYGVNS. V lost 1 base, J lost 4 bases, and 4 bases stayed unmatched. The CDR3 DNA sequence: TGTGCCAGCAGTGAATTGACAGGGGGCAGTTATAATTCACCCCTCCACTTT. Protein sequence: CASSELTGGSYNSPLHF. Using reference TRBV25-1 and TRBJ1-6 for the parts outside the CDR3, the full variable domain is EADIYQTPRYLVIGTGKKITLECSQTMGHDKMYWYQQDPGMELHLIHYSYGVNSTEKGDLSSESTVSRIRTEHFPLTLESARPSHTSQYLCASSELTGGSYNSPLHFGNGTRLTVT.

This sequence joins TRBV15 and TRBJ1-4; 7 bases are shared with TRBD1. The length of the CDR3 is 16 residues. Trimming took 1 base from V and 1 from J; bases not matched to a gene: 3. Per germline, CDR1 LNHNV and CDR2 YYDKDF (reference sequence). This CDR3 is CATSRVYRGTNEKLFF. Here the CDR3 DNA reads TGTGCCACCAGCAGAGTCTACAGGGGAACTAATGAAAAACTGTTTTTT.

The chain employs TRBV12-3 or TRBV12-4 and TRBJ1-5, with D tentatively TRBD1 (5 bases). The CDR3 covers 14 residues. Trimming stripped 6 bases from V and 6 bases from J, with 15 bases between. This chain's CDR3 is CASSPGQGGQPQHF. The CDR3 region has the DNA TGTGCCAGCAGCCCCGGGCAGGGAGGTCAGCCCCAGCATTTT.

The chain uses TRBV9 and TRBJ2-7; TRBD2 is a possible D gene (6 bases). Germline lookup yields CDR1 SGDLS and CDR2 YYNGEE. The CDR3 length is 15 residues. Trimming stripped 0 bases from V and 2 bases from J, with 12 bases between. The CDR3: CASSVGAGLTYEQYF. The CDR3 region has the DNA TGTGCCAGCAGCGTAGGGGCGGGACTCACCTACGAGCAGTACTTC. The full variable domain, with the rest looked up from reference TRBV9 and TRBJ2-7, is DSGVTQTPKHLITATGQRVTLRCSPRSGDLSVYWYQQSLDQGLQFLIQYYNGEERAKGNILERFSAQQFPDLHSELNLSSLELGDSALYFCASSVGAGLTYEQYFGPGTRLTVT.

Only a few counts were recorded for this clonotype. CDR3 bases: TGTGCCAGCAGTTTCGACACTGTGAACACTGAAGCTTTCTTT. It codes for CASSFDTVNTEAFF. The chain has TRBV12-3 or TRBV12-4 and TRBJ1-1, with unresolved D. The CDR3 runs to 14 residues. Trimming took 3 bases from V and 0 from J, leaving 8 bases between them.